These T cell receptor beta chains were read from a single sample in a study of OX40 agonist ivuxolimab in advanced cancers. Some clones are missing from TCRdb's copy, which holds only in-frame ones; the method was immunoSEQ multiplex PCR. The sample has 55,000 to 80,000 clones, almost 85% seen once. The source was CD4+ or CD8+ T cells sorted from blood, collected in a trial of the OX40 agonist ivuxolimab. All receptors come from an adult with an advanced solid tumor such as melanoma, head and neck, liver or kidney cancer. Both conserved end residues are part of each CDR3. D genes are given only for firm matches. Where a row states a size, it is once, few, many or the class of an expanded clone; other rows omit it.

D | size | J | V | DNA | CDR3
NA | NA | TRBJ2-2 | TRBV5-4 | TGTGCCAGCAGCTTGTTAATAAGCCGGACAAAAGACCCCGGGGAGCTGTTTTTT | CASSLLISRTKDPGELFF
TRBD1 | NA | TRBJ2-2 | TRBV25-1 | TGTGCCAGCAGCCCCGACAGGGGGTACACCGGGGAGCTGTTTTTT | CASSPDRGYTGELFF
TRBD1 | NA | TRBJ1-6 | TRBV10-3 | TGTGCCATCAGTGAAATAGGGGGCGACTCACCCCTCCACTTT | CAISEIGGDSPLHF
NA | NA | TRBJ2-7 | TRBV9 | TGTGCCAGCAGCGTCGTCGGGGGACCCTCTTACGAGCAGTACTTC | CASSVVGGPSYEQYF
NA | NA | TRBJ1-1 | TRBV28 | TGTGCCAGCAGTCCTCCCCCGAACACTGAAGCTTTCTTT | CASSPPPNTEAFF
NA | few | TRBJ2-7 | TRBV7-3 | TGTGCCAGCAGCTTAACCCCGAGCTCCTACGAGCAGTACTTC | CASSLTPSSYEQYF
NA | NA | TRBJ1-4 | TRBV6-1 | TGTGCCAGCAGTGAAGCCGGGGGGTTGGAAAAACTGTTTTTT | CASSEAGGLEKLFF
TRBD1 | NA | TRBJ2-7 | TRBV5-5 | TGTGCCAGCAGCTTTTCCGGGACAGGGGTCTACGAGCAGTACTTC | CASSFSGTGVYEQYF
TRBD1 | NA | TRBJ1-2 | TRBV9 | TGTGCCAGCAGCGGGGCCTGGGGAGACAGGGGTCCCTATGGCTACACCTTC | CASSGAWGDRGPYGYTF
NA | once | TRBJ2-7 | TRBV5-1 | TGCGCCAGCAGCCCTAGGACAGAAAGCTACGAGCAGTACTTC | CASSPRTESYEQYF
NA | NA | TRBJ1-2 | TRBV7-2 | TGTGCCAGCAGCTTAGTGGGAGCTAACTATGGCTACACCTTC | CASSLVGANYGYTF